The clone carrying this T cell receptor (beta chain) appeared a few times. Antigen specificity is unknown. What the library attached to individual cDNA molecules were unique molecular identifiers. Using its own MiXCR run on the RACE reads, TCRdb lists one record per CDR3 protein. This table has tens of thousands of distinct CDR3 sequences, approximately 12% appearing once. This entry comes from a study of human T cells and chemical hapten exposure. Study at large: The study patch tested 0.01% DPC on the upper back and read results at 6 days. General study findings and limits: No shift was seen in TCRs above 1 in 1000 frequency with DPC sensitization.

Time point reported: patch test 3, about 24 weeks after DPC sensitization. Treatment here: therapeutic diphenylcyclopropenone sensitization with weekly scalp DPC. V was shortened by 3 bases and J by 6 bases, with 12 bases between the two germline ends. CDR3 size: 13 residues. Germline V CDR1 and CDR2: LNHNV, YYDKDF (reference sequence). The sequence derives from a woman between 45 and 60 years old with alopecia areata. Some clones in this sample may be carry-over from other donors' samples. The chain carries TRBV15 and TRBJ2-7, with D perhaps TRBD1 (6 bases). This specimen consisted of whole blood, obtained in connection with sensitization to the hapten diphenylcyclopropenone (DPC). Here the CDR3 DNA reads TGTGCCACCAGCAGCACAGGGTTGGCCGAGCAGTACTTC. This gives the protein CATSSTGLAEQYF.